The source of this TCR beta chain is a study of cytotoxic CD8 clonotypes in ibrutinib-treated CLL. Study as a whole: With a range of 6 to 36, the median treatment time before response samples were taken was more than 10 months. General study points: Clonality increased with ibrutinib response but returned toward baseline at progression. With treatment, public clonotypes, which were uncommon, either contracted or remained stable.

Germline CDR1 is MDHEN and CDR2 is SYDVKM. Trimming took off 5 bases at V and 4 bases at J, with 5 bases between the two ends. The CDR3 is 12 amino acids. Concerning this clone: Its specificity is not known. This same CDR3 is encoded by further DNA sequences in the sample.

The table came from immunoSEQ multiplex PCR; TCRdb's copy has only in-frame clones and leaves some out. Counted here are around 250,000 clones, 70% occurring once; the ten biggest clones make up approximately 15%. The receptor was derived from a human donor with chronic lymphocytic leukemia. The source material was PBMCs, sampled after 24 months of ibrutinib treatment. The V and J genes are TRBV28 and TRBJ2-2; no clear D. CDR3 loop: CASSLLTGELFF. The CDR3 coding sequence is TGTGCCAGCAGTCTCCTCACCGGGGAGCTGTTTTTT.